Sequencing of this T cell receptor beta chain was carried out in a study of identifying expanded T cells in peripheral blood. Germline V gives CDR1 SEHNR, CDR2 FQNEAQ (reference sequence). The CDR3 totals 12 residues. V shed 8 bases and J shed 4 bases, with 11 bases lying between them. No infections or other immune events were documented during collection. Data came from immunoSEQ multiplex PCR; TCRdb stores just in-frame clones and leaves some out. This sample has tens of thousands of clones; nearly 90% occur once, and the top ten carry approximately 5.4%. The chain combines TRBV7-9 with TRBJ1-2; D remains ambiguous. This TCR derives from a person aged 18 to 75 in good health. The sequenced sample was blood. The CDR3 spells CASEGSAYGYTF. The CDR3 DNA reads TGTGCCAGCGAAGGCAGCGCCTATGGCTACACCTTC.